A selection of T cell receptor beta chains follows, all from one sample in a study of cytomegalovirus exposure and HLA in healthy donors. Assay used: immunoSEQ multiplex PCR; TCRdb lists only in-frame clones, some missing. The sample records 90,000 to 140,000 clones, roughly 80% being singletons. The sample consisted of PBMCs. The source is a woman aged 40 to 50 in good health and CMV-seropositive. The conserved cysteine and the conserved F or W are not part of the CDR3 here.

>TRBV5-1
ASSPGLAASTDTQY
>TRBV9
ASSQSGGAFQNEQF
>TRBV19
ASSRQGLENQPQH
>TRBV6-1
ASSEALQIRGTEAF
>TRBV2
ASSSGTSGSITDTQY
>TRBV5-1
ASSLASQANEKLF
>TRBV28
ASSPPARYSNQPQH
>TRBV28
ATNFGTGGEGWNQPQH
>TRBV19
ASSIGGGVVQPQH
>TRBV9
ASSPRTSQNTGELF
>TRBV18
ASSPYDWGTSGANVLT
>TRBV5-6
ASSLGREPYEQY
>TRBV28
ASSRLRAYEQY
>TRBV6-4
ASRPGQGSSNTEAF
>TRBV19
ASRDTSFTEAF
>TRBV28
ASSFLSEYEQY
>TRBV7-2
ASTPRGGGGTGELF
>TRBV5-4
ASTPWAGGQETQY
>TRBV28
ASSRSGTEDSTDTQY
>TRBV7-2
ASSPSLGQGYEQY
>TRBV5-5
ASSLGGGFTTDTQY
>TRBV11-2
ASSLRQGAQELF
>TRBV7-8
ASSLGSGRSEEQY
>TRBV10-2
ASSFTGGKTEAF
>TRBV7-3
ASSLWATGEKLF
>TRBV4-1
ASSQDTRRRWDYGYT